One sample yielded the 7 T cell receptor beta chains listed below, sequenced in a study of STAT5B mutations in CD4+ large granular lymphocyte leukemia. The protocol was immunoSEQ multiplex PCR, while the TCRdb copy is restricted to in-frame clones and leaves out a portion. The sample lists approximately 30,000 clones, about 81% seen once, with about 3.1% in the top ten. The sequencing input was CD4+ T cells from blood buffy coats. These receptors were collected from a human donor in good health.

The chain carries TRBV6-5 and TRBJ1-2, with TRBD1 matching over 9 bases. This CDR3 comprises 14 residues. Germline CDR1 MNHEY, CDR2 SVGAGI. Losses at the gene ends were 6 bases for V and 3 bases for J; bases not matched to a gene: 5. The CDR3 here is CASSRRDRDYGYTF. The CDR3 DNA reads TGTGCCAGCAGCCGCCGGGACAGGGACTATGGCTACACCTTC.

This clone has only one observation. This sequence joins TRBV5-1 and TRBJ2-7; 8 nucleotides match TRBD1. The CDR3 has 15 residues. Germline trimming cut 4 bases from V and 2 bases from J; bases unmatched to any gene: 8. Looked up from germline, CDR1 is SGHRS and CDR2 is YFSETQ. The CDR3 here is CASSPGQAQTYEQYF. The CDR3 DNA reads as TGCGCCAGCAGCCCGGGACAGGCACAAACCTACGAGCAGTACTTC.

This clone appeared a few times. V usage is TRBV7-2 and J usage is TRBJ1-5; the match to TRBD1 covers 8 bases. The ends lost 5 bases at V and 1 base at J; junction bases unmatched: 4. This CDR3 comprises 15 residues. Germline values: CDR1 SGHTA, CDR2 FQGNSA. The CDR3 sequence is CASSARTGSNQPQHF. CDR3 bases: TGTGCCAGCAGCGCCCGGACAGGGAGCAATCAGCCCCAGCATTTT.

There are a few counts of this clone. The CDR3 nucleotides read TGCGCCAGCAGCTTGGGAAGACGAGAGACCCAGTACTTC. Residues: CASSLGRRETQYF. The rearrangement links TRBV5-1 to TRBJ2-5; D ambiguous. V shed 0 bases and J shed 4 bases, with 7 bases lying between them. Germline V gene data show CDR1 as SGHRS and CDR2 as YFSETQ. The CDR3 contains 13 residues.

This rearrangement joins TRBV7-9 to TRBJ2-5; tentatively, D is TRBD1 (6 bases). CDR3 length: 17 residues. CDR1 SEHNR and CDR2 FQNEAQ come from the germline V gene (reference sequence). The V end lost 2 bases, the J end lost 1 base, and 17 bases lay between the germline ends. The CDR3 protein is CASSLLLGIGGQETQYF. CDR3 DNA: TGTGCCAGCAGCTTACTGCTAGGGATAGGGGGCCAAGAGACCCAGTACTTC. Drawing the rest from reference TRBV7-9 and TRBJ2-5, the complete variable domain is DTGVSQNPRHKITKRGQNVTFRCDPISEHNRLYWYRQTLGQGPEFLTYFQNEAQLEKSRLLSDRFSAERPKGSFSTLEIQRTEQGDSAMYLCASSLLLGIGGQETQYFGPGTRLLVL.

The chain uses TRBV19 and TRBJ1-3; possibly TRBD1 for D (6 bases). Germline V gives CDR1 LNHDA, CDR2 SQIVND (reference sequence). Trimming removed 5 bases from V and 3 bases from J, with 17 bases in between. The CDR3 is made up of 16 amino acids. The CDR3 here is CASSLSWTAGGNTIYF. DNA for the CDR3: TGTGCCAGTAGTCTCTCCTGGACAGCCGGTGGAAACACCATATATTTT.

This clone has only one observation. This chain joins TRBV7-2 and TRBJ2-1; unclear D gene. Germline-derived CDR1 and CDR2 are SGHTA and FQGNSA. V dropped 2 bases and J dropped 1 base, with 0 bases sitting between them. CDR3 size: 12 residues. The CDR3 region is CASSLSYNEQFF. The CDR3 region has the DNA TGTGCCAGCAGCTTATCCTACAATGAGCAGTTCTTC.